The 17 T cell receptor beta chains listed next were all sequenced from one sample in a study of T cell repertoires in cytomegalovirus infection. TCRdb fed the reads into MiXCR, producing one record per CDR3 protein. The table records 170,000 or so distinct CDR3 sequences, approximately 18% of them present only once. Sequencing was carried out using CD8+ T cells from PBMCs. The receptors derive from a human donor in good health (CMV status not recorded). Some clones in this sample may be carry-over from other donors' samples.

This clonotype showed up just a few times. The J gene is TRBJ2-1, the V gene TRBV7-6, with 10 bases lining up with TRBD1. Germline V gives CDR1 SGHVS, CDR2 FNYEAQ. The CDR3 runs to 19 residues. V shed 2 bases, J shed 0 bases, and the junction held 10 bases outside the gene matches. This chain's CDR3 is CASSLRDRGDLSSYNEQFF. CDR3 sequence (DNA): TGTGCCAGCAGCTTACGGGACAGGGGCGACCTTAGCTCCTACAATGAGCAGTTCTTC. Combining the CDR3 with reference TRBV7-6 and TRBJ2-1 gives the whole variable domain GAGVSQSPRYKVTKRGQDVALRCDPISGHVSLYWYRQALGQGPEFLTYFNYEAQQDKSGLPNDRFSAERPEGSISTLTIQRTEQRDSAMYRCASSLRDRGDLSSYNEQFFGPGTRLTVL.

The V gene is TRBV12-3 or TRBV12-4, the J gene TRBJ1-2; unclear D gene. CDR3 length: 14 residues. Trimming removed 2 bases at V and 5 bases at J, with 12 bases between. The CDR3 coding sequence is TGTGCCAGCAGTTTACGCAGCCATCGTTATGGCTACACCTTC. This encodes CASSLRSHRYGYTF.

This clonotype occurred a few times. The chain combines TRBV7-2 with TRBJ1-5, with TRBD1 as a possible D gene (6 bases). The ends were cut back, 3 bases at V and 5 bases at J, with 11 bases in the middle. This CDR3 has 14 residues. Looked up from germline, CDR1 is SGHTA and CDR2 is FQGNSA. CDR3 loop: CASSFRAGDQPQHF. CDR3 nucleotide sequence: TGTGCCAGCAGCTTTCGGGCAGGGGATCAGCCCCAGCATTTT.

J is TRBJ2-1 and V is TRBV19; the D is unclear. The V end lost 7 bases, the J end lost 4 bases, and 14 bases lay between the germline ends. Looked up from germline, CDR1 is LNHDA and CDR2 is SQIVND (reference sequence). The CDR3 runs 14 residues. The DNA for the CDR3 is TGTGCCAGTATAGGAACAGCTCGGTACAATGAGCAGTTCTTC. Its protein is CASIGTARYNEQFF.

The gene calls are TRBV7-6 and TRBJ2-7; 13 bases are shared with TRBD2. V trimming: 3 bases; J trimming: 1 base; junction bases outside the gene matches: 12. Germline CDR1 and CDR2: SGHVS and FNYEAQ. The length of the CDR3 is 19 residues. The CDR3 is CASSLRAPTGLAGSYEQYF. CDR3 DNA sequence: TGTGCCAGCAGCTTGAGGGCGCCGACGGGACTAGCGGGGTCCTACGAGCAGTACTTC.

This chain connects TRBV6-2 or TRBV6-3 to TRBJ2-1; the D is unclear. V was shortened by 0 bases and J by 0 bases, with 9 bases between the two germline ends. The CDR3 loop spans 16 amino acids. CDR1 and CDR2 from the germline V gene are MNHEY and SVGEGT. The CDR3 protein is CASSYSRKSSYNEQFF. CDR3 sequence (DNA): TGTGCCAGCAGTTACTCTCGGAAGAGCTCCTACAATGAGCAGTTCTTC.

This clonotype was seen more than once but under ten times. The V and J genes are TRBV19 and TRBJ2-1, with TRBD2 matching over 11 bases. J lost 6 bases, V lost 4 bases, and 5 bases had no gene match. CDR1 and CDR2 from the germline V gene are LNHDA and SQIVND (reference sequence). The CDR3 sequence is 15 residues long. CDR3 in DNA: TGTGCCAGTAGTACACTAGCGGGGGCTCCCAATGAGCAGTTCTTC. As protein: CASSTLAGAPNEQFF.

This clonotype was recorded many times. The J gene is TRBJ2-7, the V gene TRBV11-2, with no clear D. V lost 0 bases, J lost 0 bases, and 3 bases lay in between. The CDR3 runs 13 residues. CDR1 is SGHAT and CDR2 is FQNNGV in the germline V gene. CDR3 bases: TGTGCCAGCAGCTTAGAAGGCTCCTACGAGCAGTACTTC. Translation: CASSLEGSYEQYF.

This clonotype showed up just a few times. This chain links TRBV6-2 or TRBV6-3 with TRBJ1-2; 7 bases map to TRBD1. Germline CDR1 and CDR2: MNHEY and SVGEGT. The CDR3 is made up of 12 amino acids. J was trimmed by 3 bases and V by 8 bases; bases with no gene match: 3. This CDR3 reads CASDTGDYGYTF. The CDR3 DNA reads TGTGCCAGCGATACAGGGGACTATGGCTACACCTTC.

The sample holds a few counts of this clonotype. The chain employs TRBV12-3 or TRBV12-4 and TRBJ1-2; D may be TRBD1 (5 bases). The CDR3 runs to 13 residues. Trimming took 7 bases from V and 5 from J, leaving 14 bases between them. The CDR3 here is CASKGRGRYGYTF. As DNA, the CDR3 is TGTGCCAGCAAGGGGAGAGGGAGGTATGGCTACACCTTC.

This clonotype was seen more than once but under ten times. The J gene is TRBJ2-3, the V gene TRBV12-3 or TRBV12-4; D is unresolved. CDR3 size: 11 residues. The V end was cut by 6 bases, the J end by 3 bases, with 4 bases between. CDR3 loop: CASRNTDTQYF. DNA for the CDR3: TGTGCCAGCAGAAATACAGATACGCAGTATTTT.

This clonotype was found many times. CDR3 region: CASSPGEFDYEQYF. CDR3 DNA sequence: TGTGCCAGCAGCCCAGGGGAATTTGACTACGAGCAGTACTTC. The genes are TRBV7-6 and TRBJ2-7, with D maybe TRBD1 (6 bases). Germline V gene sequence: CDR1 SGHVS, CDR2 FNYEAQ. The CDR3 has 14 residues. V lost 5 bases and J 3 bases, leaving 14 bases between the germline ends.

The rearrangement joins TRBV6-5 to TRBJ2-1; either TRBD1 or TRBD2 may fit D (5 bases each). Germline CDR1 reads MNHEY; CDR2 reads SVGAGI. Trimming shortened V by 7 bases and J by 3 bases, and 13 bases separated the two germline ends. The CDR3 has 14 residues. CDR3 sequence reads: CASNGGSHYNEQFF. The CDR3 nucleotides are TGTGCCAGCAATGGGGGTAGCCACTACAATGAGCAGTTCTTC.

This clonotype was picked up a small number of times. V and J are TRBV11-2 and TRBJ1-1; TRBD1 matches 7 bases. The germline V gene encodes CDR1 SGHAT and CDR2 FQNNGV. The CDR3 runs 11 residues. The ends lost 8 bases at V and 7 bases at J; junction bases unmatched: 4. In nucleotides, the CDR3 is TGTGCCAGCCAAAGGACAGGTGAAGCTTTCTTT. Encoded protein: CASQRTGEAFF.

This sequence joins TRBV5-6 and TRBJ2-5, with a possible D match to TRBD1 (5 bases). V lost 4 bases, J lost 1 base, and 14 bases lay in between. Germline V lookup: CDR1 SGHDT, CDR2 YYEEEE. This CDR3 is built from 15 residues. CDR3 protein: CASSDQDDSQETQYF. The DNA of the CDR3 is TGTGCCAGCAGCGACCAAGACGACAGCCAAGAGACCCAGTACTTC.

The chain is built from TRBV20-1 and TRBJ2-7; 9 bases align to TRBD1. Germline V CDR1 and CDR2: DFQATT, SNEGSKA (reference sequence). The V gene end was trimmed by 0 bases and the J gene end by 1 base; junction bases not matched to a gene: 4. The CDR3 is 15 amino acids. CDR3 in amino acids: CSARDRDRASYEQYF. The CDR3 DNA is TGCAGTGCTAGAGACCGGGACAGGGCTTCCTACGAGCAGTACTTC.

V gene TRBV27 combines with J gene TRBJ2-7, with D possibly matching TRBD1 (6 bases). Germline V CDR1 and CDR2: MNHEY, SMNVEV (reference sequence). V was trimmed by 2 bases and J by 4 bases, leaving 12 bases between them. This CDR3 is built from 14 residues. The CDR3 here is CASSLARGWYEQYF. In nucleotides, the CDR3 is TGTGCCAGCAGTTTAGCCAGGGGATGGTACGAGCAGTACTTC.